These 5 T cell receptor beta chains were sequenced from one sample in a study of OX40 agonist ivuxolimab in advanced cancers. The library came from the immunoSEQ multiplex PCR assay. Entries here come from immuneACCESS through TCRdb and include only in-frame sequences with V and J called. Some clones fail to appear in such tables; in the studies checked, an unresolved V gene covers under half of the shortfall, and the cause of the remainder is unknown. Across this sample there are about 110,000 clones, with 91% seen only once. Under 0.85% of the sample is held by the ten biggest clonotypes. Material: CD4+ or CD8+ T cells sorted from blood, obtained in a trial of the OX40 agonist ivuxolimab. Receptors were obtained from an adult with an advanced solid tumor such as melanoma, head and neck, liver or kidney cancer.

The chain links TRBV5-1 to TRBJ2-5, with no clear D. In germline, CDR1 is SGHRS, CDR2 YFSETQ. Trimming took off 1 base at V and 1 base at J, with 5 bases between the two ends. There are 13 residues in the CDR3. CDR3 region: CASSLPSQETQYF. CDR3 DNA sequence: TGCGCCAGCAGCTTGCCCTCCCAAGAGACCCAGTACTTC.

The CDR3 DNA reads as TGCGCCAGCAAAGTGGCAGCGCCCTTGGATACGCAGTATTTT. This gives the protein CASKVAAPLDTQYF. The rearrangement links TRBV5-1 to TRBJ2-3, with D unresolved. From germline, CDR1 is SGHRS and CDR2 YFSETQ. CDR3 length: 14 amino acids. The germline V and J ends were trimmed by 6 bases and 6 bases, with 17 bases remaining between them.

The chain is built from TRBV7-9 and TRBJ2-3; tentatively, D is TRBD1 or TRBD2 (5 bases each). CDR1 SEHNR and CDR2 FQNEAQ come from the germline V gene (reference sequence). With 6 bases removed from V and 4 bases from J, the gap between germline ends came to 8 bases. There are 12 residues in the CDR3. The CDR3 is CASSSGPDTQYF. In DNA, the CDR3 is TGTGCCAGCAGTTCGGGGCCAGATACGCAGTATTTT. Based on the CDR3 plus reference TRBV7-9 and TRBJ2-3, the full variable domain is DTGVSQNPRHKITKRGQNVTFRCDPISEHNRLYWYRQTLGQGPEFLTYFQNEAQLEKSRLLSDRFSAERPKGSFSTLEIQRTEQGDSAMYLCASSSGPDTQYFGPGTRLTVL.

The rearrangement links TRBV19 to TRBJ2-3, with 9 nucleotides matching TRBD2. The length of the CDR3 is 18 residues. Looked up from germline, CDR1 is LNHDA and CDR2 is SQIVND (reference sequence). The trim removed 1 base at V and 3 bases at J, leaving 11 bases unmatched. CDR3 in DNA: TGTGCCAGTAGTATAGGGGGTTTTGGAGCGGGAGGAACAGATACGCAGTATTTT. Amino acid sequence: CASSIGGFGAGGTDTQYF.

The chain joins TRBV4-2 to TRBJ2-7; 8 bases map to TRBD2. The V gene's germline CDR1 is LGHNA and CDR2 YNFKEQ. The CDR3 has 17 amino acids. V shed 0 bases, J shed 0 bases, and the junction held 7 bases outside the gene matches. The DNA for the CDR3 is TGTGCCAGCAGCCAAGATGTAGCCGGGACTAGCTCCTACGAGCAGTACTTC. Translation gives CASSQDVAGTSSYEQYF.